Below are 14 T cell receptor beta chains sequenced from a single sample in a study of cytomegalovirus exposure and HLA in healthy donors. The PCR made use of 60 Vbeta and 13 Jbeta primers. The repertoire was sequenced with immunoSEQ multiplex PCR; TCRdb's copy has only in-frame clones and lacks some. The sample yields about 100,000 clones, roughly 71% seen once. Sequenced input: PBMCs. The receptors here all came from a man aged 50 or older in good health and CMV-seronegative.

This clone was detected a few times. The chain joins TRBV6-1 to TRBJ2-7, with 11 bases aligning to TRBD2. Trimming took 4 bases from V and 3 from J; bases not matched to a gene: 5. The CDR3 sequence is 15 residues long. Per the germline V gene, CDR1 is MNHNS and CDR2 is SASEGT. In nucleotides, the CDR3 is TGTGCCAGCAGTGGTCGACTAGCGGGACACTACGAGCAGTACTTC. Amino acids: CASSGRLAGHYEQYF.

The CDR3 loop is CATSRGRAGYEQYF. The CDR3 region has the DNA TGTGCCACCAGCAGAGGGAGGGCAGGGTACGAGCAGTACTTC. This chain uses TRBV15 with TRBJ2-7, with a weak D call TRBD2 (6 bases). The CDR3 is 14 amino acids. Germline CDR1 and CDR2: LNHNV and YYDKDF (reference sequence). The V gene lost 1 base and the J gene lost 4 bases, with 11 bases spanning the gap.

The CDR3 DNA follows: TGTGCCAGCAGCAGACTACAGGTCGCGGGAGGCGAGCAGTACTTC. It is translated as CASSRLQVAGGEQYF. V is TRBV5-8 and J is TRBJ2-5, with 8 bases matching TRBD2. The tail of the sequence fits TRBJ2-7 better, so the J call may be wrong. The germline V gene encodes CDR1 SGHTS and CDR2 YDEGEE. The CDR3 is 15 residues long.

The chain links TRBV27 to TRBJ1-1; possibly TRBD1 for D (5 bases). CDR3 length: 13 residues. The germline V gene encodes CDR1 MNHEY and CDR2 SMNVEV (reference sequence). The V end lost 3 bases, the J end lost 5 bases, and 10 bases lay between the germline ends. The CDR3 DNA reads TGTGCCAGCAGTTTTCGGGGGGTAACTGAAGCTTTCTTT. It translates to CASSFRGVTEAFF.

The chain couples TRBV20-1 to TRBJ2-5; TRBD2 is a possible D gene (5 bases). This CDR3 has 11 residues. Germline CDR1 and CDR2: DFQATT and SNEGSKA (reference sequence). The V gene lost 6 bases and the J gene lost 7 bases, with 12 bases spanning the gap. As DNA, the CDR3 is TGCAGTGCACACAGCCGGGGGACCCAGTACTTC. It codes for CSAHSRGTQYF.

This clone was counted between two and nine times. This chain links TRBV6-1 with TRBJ2-2, with 9 nucleotides matching TRBD2. The V gene's germline CDR1 is MNHNS and CDR2 SASEGT. Losses at the gene ends were 4 bases for V and 4 bases for J; bases not matched to a gene: 7. This CDR3 spans 16 amino acids. CDR3 DNA sequence: TGTGCCAGCAGTGTATTAAGCGGGGGGAGCACCGGGGAGCTGTTTTTT. This codes for CASSVLSGGSTGELFF.

The genes are TRBV4-3 and TRBJ1-5; the match to TRBD1 covers 7 bases. This CDR3 region has 19 residues. Per the germline V gene, CDR1 is LGHNA and CDR2 is YSLEER. The V segment lost 6 bases and the J segment 0 bases; nucleotides outside the gene matches: 17. CDR3 loop: CASSPRIGGLTYSNQPQHF. The DNA for the CDR3 is TGCGCCAGCAGTCCAAGGATAGGGGGCTTAACTTATAGCAATCAGCCCCAGCATTTT.

The V call is TRBV6-1, the J call TRBJ1-1, with D possibly TRBD1 on 6 matching bases. The CDR3 sequence is 13 residues long. Trimming removed 8 bases from V and 11 bases from J, with 21 bases in between. CDR1 MNHNS and CDR2 SASEGT come from the germline V gene. The CDR3 coding sequence is TGTGCCAGCCGACAAACAGGGAATATGGGTGCTTTCTTT. It is translated as CASRQTGNMGAFF.

J is TRBJ2-2 and V is TRBV6-5, with a possible D match to TRBD2 (5 bases). V was trimmed by 2 bases and J by 2 bases, leaving 9 bases between them. Germline CDR1 MNHEY, CDR2 SVGAGI. This CDR3 spans 15 amino acids. CDR3 nucleotides: TGTGCCAGCAGTTACGTAGCGTCAAACACCGGGGAGCTGTTTTTT. It codes for CASSYVASNTGELFF.

The chain uses TRBV7-8 and TRBJ1-2, with D perhaps matching TRBD1 (5 bases). Deletions cut 0 bases from V and 2 bases from J, with 13 bases between. CDR1 is SGHVS and CDR2 is FQNEAQ in the germline V gene. The CDR3 is 16 amino acids. CDR3 sequence reads: CASSLAGGIGNYGYTF. In DNA, the CDR3 is TGTGCCAGCAGCTTAGCGGGGGGGATCGGGAACTATGGCTACACCTTC.

This clone appeared a single time. The gene calls are TRBV28 and TRBJ2-7; 11 bases align to TRBD2. CDR3 size: 17 residues. Germline V gene lookup returns CDR1 MDHEN and CDR2 SYDVKM. V lost 4 bases to trimming and J lost 2 bases; unmatched junction nucleotides: 10. The CDR3 sequence: CASSSFTGLADPYEQYF. The CDR3 DNA follows: TGTGCCAGCAGTTCCTTTACGGGACTAGCGGACCCCTACGAGCAGTACTTC. Filled out from reference TRBV28 and TRBJ2-7, the complete variable domain reads DVKVTQSSRYLVKRTGEKVFLECVQDMDHENMFWYRQDPGLGLRLIYFSYDVKMKEKGDIPEGYSVSREKKERFSLILESASTNQTSMYLCASSSFTGLADPYEQYFGPGTRLTVT.

The rearrangement joins TRBV7-3 to TRBJ2-3; TRBD1 matches at 9 bases. CDR3 length: 18 residues. The V segment lost 5 bases and the J segment 3 bases; nucleotides outside the gene matches: 15. CDR1 and CDR2 (germline): SGHTA, FQGTGA. For the CDR3, the DNA is TGTGCCAGCAGCCCAACCGGGACAGGGTATGGTGCGACAGATACGCAGTATTTT. Its protein is CASSPTGTGYGATDTQYF.

The rearrangement uses TRBV27 and TRBJ2-6, with D possibly TRBD2 on 6 matching bases. Germline CDR1 MNHEY, CDR2 SMNVEV (reference sequence). The V end was cut by 2 bases, the J end by 4 bases, with 12 bases between. This CDR3 contains 16 residues. The CDR3 sequence: CASSLAWGVGANVLTF. Here the CDR3 DNA reads TGTGCCAGCAGTTTAGCGTGGGGGGTCGGGGCCAACGTCCTGACTTTC.

In its sample, this clone was seen once. CDR3 region: CASSPDRGYGYTF. The CDR3 bases are TGTGCCAGCAGTCCGGACAGGGGCTATGGCTACACCTTC. The V gene is TRBV6-5, the J gene TRBJ1-2; 9 positions agree with TRBD1. The CDR3 is made up of 13 amino acids. The ends lost 5 bases at V and 4 bases at J; junction bases unmatched: 2. Germline assignment: CDR1 MNHEY and CDR2 SVGAGI.